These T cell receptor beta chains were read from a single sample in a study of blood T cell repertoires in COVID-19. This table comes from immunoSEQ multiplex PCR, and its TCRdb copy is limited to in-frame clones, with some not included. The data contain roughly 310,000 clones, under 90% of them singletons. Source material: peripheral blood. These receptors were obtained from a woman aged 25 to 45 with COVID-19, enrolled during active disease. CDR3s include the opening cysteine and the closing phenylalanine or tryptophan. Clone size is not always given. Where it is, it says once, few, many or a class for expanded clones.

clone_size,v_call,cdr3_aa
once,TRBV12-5,CASGTGELPGELFF
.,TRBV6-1,CASSEMLVGETQYF
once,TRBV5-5,CASSNPGQGYQPQHF
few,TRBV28,CASSDRAPQPQHF
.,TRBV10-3,CAISDRQLAGANEQFF
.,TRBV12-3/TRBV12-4,CASSSTGAAFF
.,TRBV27,CASSFGRSSEAFF
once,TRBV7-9,CASSLGPGTSANGYTF
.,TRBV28,CASYRTGRTEAFF
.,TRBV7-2,CASSLQGRGRGTEAFF
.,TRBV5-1,CASSLYQEVEGYTF
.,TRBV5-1,CASSARQDGYGYTF
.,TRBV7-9,CASRSSRVGTDTQYF
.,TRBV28,CASSLQGSLDYGYTF